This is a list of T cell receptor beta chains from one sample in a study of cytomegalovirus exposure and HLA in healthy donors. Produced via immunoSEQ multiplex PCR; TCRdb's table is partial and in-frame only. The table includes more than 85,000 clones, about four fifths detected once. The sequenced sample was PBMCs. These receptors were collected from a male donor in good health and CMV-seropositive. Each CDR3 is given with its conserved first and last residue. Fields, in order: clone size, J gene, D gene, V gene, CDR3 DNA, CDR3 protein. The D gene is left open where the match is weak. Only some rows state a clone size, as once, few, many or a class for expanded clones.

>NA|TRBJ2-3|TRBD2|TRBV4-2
TGTGCCAGCAGCCAAGATAGAGGAGCGGGGGATCGCGATACGCAGTATTTT
CASSQDRGAGDRDTQYF
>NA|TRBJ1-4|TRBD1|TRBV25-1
TGTGCCAGCAGTGAGGGGGACAGATTGTTTAATGAAAAACTGTTTTTT
CASSEGDRLFNEKLFF
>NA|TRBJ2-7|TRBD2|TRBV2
TGTGCCAGCAGTGATGAAGAAGGGCGTCGGGGGGTCGAGCAGTACTTC
CASSDEEGRRGVEQYF
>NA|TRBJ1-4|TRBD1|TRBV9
TGTGCCAGCAGCGCGGGACAGGGCGTCGAAAAACTGTTTTTT
CASSAGQGVEKLFF
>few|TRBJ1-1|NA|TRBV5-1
TGCGCCAGCAGCTTGGCCGCAGACATGAACACTGAAGCTTTCTTT
CASSLAADMNTEAFF
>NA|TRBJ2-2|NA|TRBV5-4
TGTGCCAGCAGCAGAGGTCCACTTGAGGGTATCACCGGGGAGCTGTTTTTT
CASSRGPLEGITGELFF
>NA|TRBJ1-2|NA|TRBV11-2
TGTGCCAGCAGCTTAGCCGAGCTTAACTATGGCTACACCTTC
CASSLAELNYGYTF
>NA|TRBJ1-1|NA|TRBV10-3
TGTGCCATCAGTGAGGGTTCCAGCTTGGGCAGCTACGGTTTT
CAISEGSSLGSYGF
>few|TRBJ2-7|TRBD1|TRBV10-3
TGTGCCATCAAAGGACAGGGGAGCTCCTACGAGCAGTACTTC
CAIKGQGSSYEQYF
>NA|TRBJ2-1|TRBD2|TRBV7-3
TGTGACAGCAGCTTAACGAGGGCTAGCGGGGGCTACAATGAGCAGTTCTTC
CDSSLTRASGGYNEQFF
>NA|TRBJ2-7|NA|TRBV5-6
TGTGCCAGCGGATCCGGGACTCACTACGAGCAGTACTTC
CASGSGTHYEQYF
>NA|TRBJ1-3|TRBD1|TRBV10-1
TGCGCCAGCGGGACAGCCTCTGGAAACACCATATATTTT
CASGTASGNTIYF
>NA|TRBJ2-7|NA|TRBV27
TGTGCCAGCAGTTTTTCCAGGGGCCACGAGCAGTACTTC
CASSFSRGHEQYF
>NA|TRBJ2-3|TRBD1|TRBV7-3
TGTGCCAGCAGCCTGACAGGGATAGGCACAGATACGCAGTATTTT
CASSLTGIGTDTQYF
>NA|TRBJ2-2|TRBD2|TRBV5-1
TGCGCCAGCAGCCTGACTAGCGGGGGAAGGTGGACCGGGGAGCTGTTTTTT
CASSLTSGGRWTGELFF
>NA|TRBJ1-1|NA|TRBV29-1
TGCAGCGTTGATCGAAACAGGAACACTGAAGCTTTCTTT
CSVDRNRNTEAFF
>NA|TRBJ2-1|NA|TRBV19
TGTGCCAGTAGTATGGAGGGGAACTCCTACAATGAGCAGTTCTTC
CASSMEGNSYNEQFF
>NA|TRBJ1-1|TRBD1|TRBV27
TGTGCCAGCCGGACCCCAATAGGGGGCGAGGCTTTCTTT
CASRTPIGGEAFF
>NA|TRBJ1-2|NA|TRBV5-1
TGCGCCAGCAGCTTGGACAGTAACTATGGCTACACCTTC
CASSLDSNYGYTF
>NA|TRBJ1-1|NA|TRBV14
TGTGCCAGCAGCCCATCTATGAACACTGAAGCTTTCTTT
CASSPSMNTEAFF
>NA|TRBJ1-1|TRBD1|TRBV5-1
TGCGCCAGCAGCCCTAGTCGGACAGGGCAGAGCACTGAAGCTTTCTTT
CASSPSRTGQSTEAFF
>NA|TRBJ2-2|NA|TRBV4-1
TGCGCCAGCAGCCAAGAGGTTAGGGGTCGGGAGCTGTTTTTT
CASSQEVRGRELFF
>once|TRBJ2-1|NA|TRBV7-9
TGTGCCAGCAGCCTCCTAGTAACCTTTAGCGATGAGCAGTTCTTC
CASSLLVTFSDEQFF
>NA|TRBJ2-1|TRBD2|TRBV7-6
TGTGCCAGCAGCTCCTGGACTAGCGGGGCAGGGGGGAATGAGCAGTTCTTC
CASSSWTSGAGGNEQFF
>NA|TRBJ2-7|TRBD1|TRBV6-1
TGTGCCAGCAGTGAAGCCGGGACAGGGCCCTACGAGCAGTACTTC
CASSEAGTGPYEQYF
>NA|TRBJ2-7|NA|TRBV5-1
TGCGCCAGCAGCTTGGCGACTAGAATATGGGACGAGCAGTACTTC
CASSLATRIWDEQYF
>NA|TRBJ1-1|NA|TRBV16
TGTGCCAGCAGCCAGCGCAGGACTGCTGAAGCTTTCTTT
CASSQRRTAEAFF
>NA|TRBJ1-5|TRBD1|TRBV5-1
TGCGCCAGCAGCTTGGGCGACAGGGATAATCAGCCCCAGCATTTT
CASSLGDRDNQPQHF
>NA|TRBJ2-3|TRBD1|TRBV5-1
TGCGCCAGCAGCTCGGGACAGGGGGCGGGACGGTCGGCGCAGTATTTT
CASSSGQGAGRSAQYF
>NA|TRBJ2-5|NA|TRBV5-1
TGCGCCAGCAGCCCAGCGGGCCCTCTACAAGAGACCCAGTACTTC
CASSPAGPLQETQYF
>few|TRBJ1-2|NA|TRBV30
TGTGCCTGGATAAAACAGGTTCCGTATGGCTACACCTTC
CAWIKQVPYGYTF
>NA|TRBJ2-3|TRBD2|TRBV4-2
TGTGCCAGCAGCCAAGAGGGCCTAGCGGGGGCCTGGGATACGCAGTATTTT
CASSQEGLAGAWDTQYF
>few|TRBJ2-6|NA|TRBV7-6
TGTGCCAGCAGCCTCTGGTCGGCTGGGGCCAACGTCCTGACTTTC
CASSLWSAGANVLTF
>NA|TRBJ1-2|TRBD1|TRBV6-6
TGTGCCAGCAGTTACGGGGGACAGGTTATGAATGGCTACACCTTC
CASSYGGQVMNGYTF
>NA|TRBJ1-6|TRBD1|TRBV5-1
TGCGCCAGCAGCTTGGTGGAGGGGGCACGAAATTCACCCCTCCACTTT
CASSLVEGARNSPLHF
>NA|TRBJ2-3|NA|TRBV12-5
TGTGCTAGTGGGCCACTGCATAGCACAGATACGCAGTATTTT
CASGPLHSTDTQYF
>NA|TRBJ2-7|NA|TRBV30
TGTGCCTGGAGTGGTGGCGGGGGCACCTACGAGCAGTACTTC
CAWSGGGGTYEQYF
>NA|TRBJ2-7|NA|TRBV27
TGTGCCAGCAGTTTAAGAAATCCGGGGTCCGGACAGAGCTCCTACGAGCAGTACTTC
CASSLRNPGSGQSSYEQYF
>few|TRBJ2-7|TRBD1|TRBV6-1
TGTGCCAGCAGGGAGGACAGGCCTGGCGAGCAGTACTTC
CASREDRPGEQYF